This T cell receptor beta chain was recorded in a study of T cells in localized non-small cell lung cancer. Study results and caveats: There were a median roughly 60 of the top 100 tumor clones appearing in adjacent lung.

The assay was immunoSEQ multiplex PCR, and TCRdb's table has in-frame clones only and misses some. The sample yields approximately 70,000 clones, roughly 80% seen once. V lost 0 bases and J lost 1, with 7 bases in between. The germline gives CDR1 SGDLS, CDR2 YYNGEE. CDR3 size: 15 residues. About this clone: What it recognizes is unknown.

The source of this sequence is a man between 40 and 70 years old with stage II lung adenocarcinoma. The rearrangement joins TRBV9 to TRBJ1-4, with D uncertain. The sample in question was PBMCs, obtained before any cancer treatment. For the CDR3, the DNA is TGTGCCAGCAGCGTAGATATGCGAACTAATGAAAAACTGTTTTTT. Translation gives CASSVDMRTNEKLFF.